Listed below are T cell receptor beta chains from one sample, sequenced in a study of T cell changes during pregnancy in multiple sclerosis. Generated by immunoSEQ multiplex PCR, the TCRdb table keeps only in-frame clones and is missing some. This table holds just over 50,000 clones, around 93% found once. Sample: CD4+ T cells from peripheral blood mononuclear cells, taken after pregnancy. These receptors were collected from a female donor with multiple sclerosis, enrolled in a pregnancy study. Both conserved end residues are part of each CDR3.

V gene	CDR3 length	CDR3 protein
TRBV6-4	15	CASSDWAGSTDTQYF
TRBV11-3	17	CASSGALQREGSYEQYF
TRBV27	15	CASSPRSNGNTEAFF
TRBV5-4	16	CASSLEGGSAYNEQFF
TRBV5-4	13	CASSFRAENEQFF
TRBV27	17	CASSSPGLAGDTGELFF
TRBV27	14	CASSLRGSYNEQFF
TRBV18	17	CASSPSQGGGRNQPQHF
TRBV28	14	CASSFEKLNTEAFF
TRBV11-2	15	CASSPRGGRTNEQYF
TRBV4-1	17	CASSQGGGRGINQPQHF
TRBV28	16	CASSPQTSGTTDTQYF
TRBV7-2	15	CASSSYSGSNYGYTF
TRBV29-1	15	CSVVDSYRNTGELFF
TRBV30	14	CAWSPPDRVRGQYF
TRBV5-8	14	CASSLGQNNSPLHF
TRBV2	15	CASRRTSGSPDTQYF
TRBV11-2	17	CASSLVVLAGATYEQYF
TRBV30	14	CAWSGGQGARGYTF
TRBV7-9	14	CASSSRTSGRHQYF
TRBV19	13	CASSPGLRNTIYF
TRBV19	14	CASSIVSGFGEAFF
TRBV9	17	CASSVDSGRAGGETQYF
TRBV7-3	14	CASSSTGGKDTQYF
TRBV5-1	14	CASSLSIVRAEQYF
TRBV15	13	CATSSLRNTEAFF
TRBV19	16	CASSPSRTSVYNEQFF
TRBV2	13	CASRLDGAYEQYF
TRBV6-5	14	CASRRQGSYNEQFF
TRBV4-2	14	CASSQAAGYNEQFF
TRBV6-5	15	CASSSSTLNTGELFF